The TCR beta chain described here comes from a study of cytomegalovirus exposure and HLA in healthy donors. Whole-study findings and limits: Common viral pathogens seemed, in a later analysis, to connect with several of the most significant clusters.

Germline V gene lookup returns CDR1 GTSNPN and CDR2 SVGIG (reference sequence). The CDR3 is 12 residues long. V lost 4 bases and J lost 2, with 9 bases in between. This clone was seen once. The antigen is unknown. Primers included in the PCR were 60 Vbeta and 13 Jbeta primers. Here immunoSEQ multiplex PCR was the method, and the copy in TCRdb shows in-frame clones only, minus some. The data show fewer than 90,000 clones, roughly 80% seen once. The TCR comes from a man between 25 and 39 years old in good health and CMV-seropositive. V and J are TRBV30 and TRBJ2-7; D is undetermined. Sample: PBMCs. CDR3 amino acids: CAWNGVTYEQYF. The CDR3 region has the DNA TGTGCCTGGAACGGAGTCACCTACGAGCAGTACTTC.